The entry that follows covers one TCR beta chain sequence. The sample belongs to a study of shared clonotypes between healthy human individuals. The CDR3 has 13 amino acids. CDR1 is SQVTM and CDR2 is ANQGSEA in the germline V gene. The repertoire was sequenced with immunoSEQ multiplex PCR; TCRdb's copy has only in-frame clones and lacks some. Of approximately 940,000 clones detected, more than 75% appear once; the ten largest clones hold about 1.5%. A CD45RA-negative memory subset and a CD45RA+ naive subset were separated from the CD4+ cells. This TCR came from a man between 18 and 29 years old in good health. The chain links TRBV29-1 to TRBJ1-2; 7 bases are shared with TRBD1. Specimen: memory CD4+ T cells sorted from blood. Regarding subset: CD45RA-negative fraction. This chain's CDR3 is CNVGDRINYGYTF. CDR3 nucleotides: TGCAACGTAGGGGACAGAATTAACTATGGCTACACCTTC.